This TCR beta chain was sequenced for a study of T-cell memory formation after mild COVID-19. TCRdb called the 5' RACE reads again in MiXCR, with one record for every CDR3 protein. Of roughly 280,000 distinct CDR3 sequences detected, approximately 8% appear once; the ten largest clones hold about 22%. Regarding this clonotype: As yet, its antigen is unknown.

Study-level points and caveats: Clones contracting across day 15 to 85 had a balanced CD4/CD8 profile; later expanding clones leaned CD4+. CM and EM subsets held most contracting CD4+ clones; EMRA held CD8+ ones.

This CDR3 is built from 14 residues. V was cut by 10 bases and J by 7 bases, with 22 bases left in between. Germline values: CDR1 SGHTA, CDR2 FQGNSA. Sequenced material: PBMCs or a T cell subset sorted from them (not recorded which). The receptor was isolated from a man younger than 35 who had mild COVID-19 (a few samples of this study predate the infection). Cell type and time point are not known. V usage is TRBV7-2 and J usage is TRBJ2-5; the D gene is possibly TRBD2 (6 bases). The CDR3 DNA is TGTGCCACCTCCCCCACCCGGGGTAGCGGGACCCAGTACTTC. Translating it yields CATSPTRGSGTQYF.